These 30 T cell receptor beta chains were sequenced from one sample in a study of T cell repertoires and Cas9 in healthy adults. Some clones are missing from TCRdb's copy, which holds only in-frame ones; the method was immunoSEQ multiplex PCR. This sample yields about 22,000 clones, of which about 90% are seen a single time; approximately 0.84% belongs to the top ten. The sample comprised CD4+ effector T cells (CD127+, CD25-, CD137-, CD154-) from PBMCs; culture status not recorded. These receptors all come from a human donor in good health.

This chain joins TRBV10-1 and TRBJ2-5, with 7 bases identical to TRBD2. The germline CDR1 and CDR2 sequences are WNHNN and SYGVQD (reference sequence). The V and J ends lost 7 bases and 2 bases, in that order; junction bases with no gene match: 19. The CDR3 totals 18 residues. CDR3 loop: CASMIFDSRGSLQETQYF. The CDR3 nucleotides read TGCGCCAGCATGATATTTGACTCCCGCGGGAGCCTACAAGAGACCCAGTACTTC.

This rearrangement joins TRBV7-8 to TRBJ1-5, with 7 positions matching TRBD1. Germline V gene data show CDR1 as SGHVS and CDR2 as FQNEAQ. J lost 6 bases, V lost 0 bases, and 8 bases had no gene match. The CDR3 has 16 amino acids. The CDR3 loop reads CASSLARGGILQPQHF. As DNA, the CDR3 is TGTGCCAGCAGCTTAGCCAGGGGGGGGATCCTTCAGCCCCAGCATTTT.

Comments on this clone: Additional DNA sequences in this sample encode the identical CDR3. The rearrangement uses TRBV10-3 and TRBJ2-3, with 7 bases identical to TRBD1. Unmatched junction bases numbered 2, after V lost 4 bases and J lost 1 base. This CDR3 has 14 amino acids. Per germline, CDR1 ENHRY and CDR2 SYGVKD. The CDR3 spells CAISGDRGTDTQYF. CDR3 DNA: TGTGCCATCAGTGGCGACAGGGGCACAGATACGCAGTATTTT.

The chain uses TRBV7-3 and TRBJ1-1; 7 positions agree with TRBD1. This CDR3 has 13 residues. CDR1 SGHTA and CDR2 FQGTGA come from the germline V gene. J gave up 11 bases and V 5 bases, and 11 bases lay outside the gene matches. CDR3 protein: CASSRTQGEAAFF. CDR3 in DNA: TGTGCCAGCAGCCGCACTCAGGGGGAGGCGGCTTTCTTT. Full variable domain (rest looked up from reference TRBV7-3 and TRBJ1-1): GAGVSQTPSNKVTEKGKYVELRCDPISGHTALYWYRQSLGQGPEFLIYFQGTGAADDSGLPNDRFFAVRPEGSVSTLKIQRTERGDSAVYLCASSRTQGEAAFFGQGTRLTVV.

This clone occurred once. The identical CDR3 is also encoded by other nucleotide sequences in the sample. The chain carries TRBV18 and TRBJ1-5, with 7 bases lining up with TRBD1. This CDR3 is 15 amino acids long. CDR1 and CDR2 from the germline V gene are KGHSH and LQKENI. The V and J ends lost 4 bases and 4 bases, in that order; junction bases with no gene match: 7. CDR3 protein: CASSLTGYSNQPQHF. The CDR3 DNA is TGTGCCAGCTCACTGACAGGGTATAGTAATCAGCCCCAGCATTTT.

The chain has TRBV10-3 and TRBJ2-2; 11 bases line up with TRBD1. Germline V gene data show CDR1 as ENHRY and CDR2 as SYGVKD. The CDR3 is 17 amino acids. J was trimmed by 0 bases and V by 5 bases; bases with no gene match: 5. DNA of the CDR3: TGTGCCATCAGTACCGGGACAGGGGGGTCGAACACCGGGGAGCTGTTTTTT. Translated: CAISTGTGGSNTGELFF.

The chain couples TRBV6-6 to TRBJ1-5; D is unclear. Trimming cost V 2 bases and J 9 bases, with 8 bases left between them. Germline CDR1 is MNHNY and CDR2 is SVGAGI (reference sequence). This CDR3 is 12 amino acids long. The chain's CDR3 is CASSYPSAPQHF. The CDR3, as DNA: TGTGCCAGCAGTTACCCCTCCGCGCCCCAGCATTTT.

CDR3 in amino acids: CANAVNTEAFF. The CDR3 nucleotides read TGTGCCAATGCGGTCAACACTGAAGCTTTCTTT. The rearrangement uses TRBV21-1 and TRBJ1-1. TRBV21-1 is a documented pseudogene. CDR3 size: 11 residues.

V and J are TRBV7-3 and TRBJ1-6; TRBD1 might be the D (5 bases). With 5 bases removed from V and 10 bases from J, the gap between germline ends came to 18 bases. Germline V gene data show CDR1 as SGHTA and CDR2 as FQGTGA. This CDR3 contains 15 residues. For the CDR3, the DNA is TGTGCCAGCAGCCTCACTGGACAAGGGTACTCACCCCTCCACTTT. This gives the protein CASSLTGQGYSPLHF.

This clone was found a few times. The chain links TRBV27 to TRBJ1-2, with a possible D match to TRBD1 (5 bases). The CDR3 contains 15 residues. Germline CDR1 is MNHEY and CDR2 is SMNVEV (reference sequence). Trimming shortened V by 6 bases and J by 4 bases, and 18 bases separated the two germline ends. This chain's CDR3 is CASRGTSGGGYGYTF. The CDR3 DNA is TGTGCCAGCAGGGGTACCTCCGGGGGGGGCTATGGCTACACCTTC.

This sequence joins TRBV7-2 and TRBJ2-5; D remains ambiguous. The CDR3 is made up of 14 amino acids. Germline CDR1 is SGHTA and CDR2 is FQGNSA. With 0 bases removed from V and 0 bases from J, the gap between germline ends came to 5 bases. CDR3 residues: CASSLAWNQETQYF. The CDR3 DNA follows: TGTGCCAGCAGCTTAGCTTGGAACCAAGAGACCCAGTACTTC.

The chain has TRBV7-9 and TRBJ2-3, with D possibly being TRBD2 (7 bases). Trimming took off 1 base at V and 0 bases at J, with 17 bases between the two ends. CDR1 is SEHNR, CDR2 FQNEAQ, per germline (reference sequence). The CDR3 sequence is 18 residues long. The CDR3 sequence is CASSLVRGGPSSTDTQYF. In nucleotides, the CDR3 is TGTGCCAGCAGCTTAGTGAGGGGGGGCCCGAGTAGCACAGATACGCAGTATTTT.

The chain combines TRBV5-5 with TRBJ2-1; a possible D gene is TRBD2 (5 bases). This CDR3 is built from 11 residues. CDR1 is SGHKS and CDR2 is YYEKEE in the germline V gene (reference sequence). The germline V and J ends were trimmed by 7 bases and 10 bases, with 12 bases remaining between them. Here the CDR3 DNA reads TGTGCCAGCTTTGTGGAGGCGGAGCAGTTCTTC. Encoded protein: CASFVEAEQFF.

Of note for this clone: One end of the junction does not line up with germline, which may come from a read error. The same CDR3 also results from other DNA sequences found in this sample. The chain couples TRBV28 to TRBJ1-1, with D unresolved. The CDR3 has 13 amino acids. CDR1 and CDR2 (germline): MDHEN, SYDVKM. The CDR3 region has the DNA TGTGCCAGCAGTTCCCCCTTGAACACTGAGGCTTTCTTT. Residues: CASSSPLNTEAFF. Looking up the rest from reference TRBV28 and TRBJ1-1 gives the full variable domain: DVKVTQSSRYLVKRTGEKVFLECVQDMDHENMFWYRQDPGLGLRLIYFSYDVKMKEKGDIPEGYSVSREKKERFSLILESASTNQTSMYLCASSSPLNTEAFFGQGTRLTVV.

The rearrangement uses TRBV5-4 and TRBJ1-4; 10 bases map to TRBD1. V lost 2 bases, J lost 8 bases, and 6 bases stayed unmatched. The CDR3 covers 15 residues. Germline CDR1 SGHNT, CDR2 YYREEE (reference sequence). The CDR3 protein is CASSLMTGGSEKLFF. In DNA, the CDR3 is TGTGCCAGCAGCTTAATGACAGGGGGCTCAGAAAAACTGTTTTTT.

This clone was observed once. The J gene is TRBJ2-3, the V gene TRBV28; tentative D call: TRBD1 (6 bases). The CDR3 is made up of 17 amino acids. The V gene lost 6 bases and the J gene lost 4 bases, with 23 bases spanning the gap. Germline CDR1 and CDR2: MDHEN and SYDVKM. As DNA, the CDR3 is TGTGCCAGCAGGCGAGACTTGGGCCAGGGGTCGGCAGATACGCAGTATTTT. Translation gives CASRRDLGQGSADTQYF.

The J gene is TRBJ2-2, the V gene TRBV18; D uncertain. Germline CDR1 KGHSH, CDR2 LQKENI. The CDR3 is made up of 15 amino acids. The V end was cut by 2 bases, the J end by 4 bases, with 11 bases between. The DNA of the CDR3 is TGTGCCAGCTCACCATATGATCTGGGCACCGGGGAGCTGTTTTTT. Translated: CASSPYDLGTGELFF.

The V and J genes are TRBV4-1 and TRBJ2-7; D is possibly TRBD1 or TRBD2 (5 bases each). V lost 0 bases, J lost 7 bases, and 16 bases lay in between. This CDR3 comprises 15 residues. The germline V gene encodes CDR1 MGHRA and CDR2 YSYEKL. The CDR3 DNA reads as TGCGCCAGCAGCCAAGAGTGGGGACCTCTACGGGAGCAGTACTTC. Protein sequence: CASSQEWGPLREQYF.

The gene calls are TRBV14 and TRBJ1-2, with D perhaps matching TRBD1 (6 bases). The length of the CDR3 is 16 residues. In germline, CDR1 is SGHDN, CDR2 FVKESK. V was clipped by 3 bases and J by 1 base, with 15 bases between them. This CDR3 reads CASSQDYRDFNYGYTF. In DNA, the CDR3 is TGTGCCAGCAGCCAGGACTACAGGGATTTTAACTATGGCTACACCTTC.

This chain uses TRBV7-3 with TRBJ2-1, with D possibly matching TRBD2 (6 bases). Germline V gene sequence: CDR1 SGHTA, CDR2 FQGTGA. Trimming pared 3 bases from V and 5 bases from J, leaving 14 bases between. The CDR3 spans 15 residues. CDR3 in amino acids: CASSFLGGVNNEQFF. In DNA, the CDR3 is TGTGCCAGCAGCTTCTTAGGAGGGGTCAACAATGAGCAGTTCTTC.

V gene TRBV7-2 combines with J gene TRBJ2-3; 9 positions match TRBD2. The CDR3 extends over 14 amino acids. The V gene's germline CDR1 is SGHTA and CDR2 FQGNSA. V shed 4 bases and J 2 bases; nucleotides not matched to a gene: 1. The CDR3 here is CASSSGLATDTQYF. In nucleotides, the CDR3 is TGTGCCAGCAGCTCGGGACTAGCCACAGATACGCAGTATTTT.

This chain connects TRBV19 to TRBJ1-1; 9 bases are a match to TRBD1. Trimming at V came to 4 bases and at J to 1 base, leaving 1 base not matched to a gene. Looked up from germline, CDR1 is LNHDA and CDR2 is SQIVND (reference sequence). The CDR3 spans 14 residues. The CDR3 protein is CASSKDRGNTEAFF. The CDR3 DNA follows: TGTGCCAGTAGTAAGGACAGGGGGAACACTGAAGCTTTCTTT.

This chain links TRBV27 with TRBJ1-2; maybe TRBD1 (5 bases). The V end lost 4 bases, the J end lost 8 bases, and 20 bases lay between the germline ends. Per germline, CDR1 MNHEY and CDR2 SMNVEV (reference sequence). This CDR3 is 15 amino acids long. CDR3 residues: CASSWQGFGFWGYTF. CDR3 nucleotide sequence: TGTGCCAGCAGTTGGCAGGGTTTCGGGTTCTGGGGCTACACCTTC.

This clone was picked up a small number of times. V and J are TRBV11-1 and TRBJ2-3; D is unclear. CDR1 is SGHAT and CDR2 is FQDESV in the germline V gene (reference sequence). The CDR3 consists of 14 residues. Trimming removed 1 base at V and 3 bases at J, with 8 bases between. CDR3 sequence (DNA): TGTGCCAGCAGCTTAGGTCCTAGGACAGATACGCAGTATTTT. Translated: CASSLGPRTDTQYF.

The chain links TRBV7-9 to TRBJ2-3; 7 positions agree with TRBD2. This CDR3 is 16 amino acids long. The J segment lost 5 bases and the V segment lost 5 bases, leaving 13 bases of the junction unmatched. Germline V lookup: CDR1 SEHNR, CDR2 FQNEAQ (reference sequence). CDR3 sequence: CASSPLGRELVDTQYF. The CDR3 DNA is TGTGCCAGCAGCCCCTTGGGGCGGGAGTTGGTAGATACGCAGTATTTT.

The sample holds one count of this clone. The chain couples TRBV6-4 to TRBJ2-1; 9 nucleotides match TRBD2. The V gene end was trimmed by 3 bases and the J gene end by 5 bases; junction bases not matched to a gene: 17. The CDR3 has 19 residues. Germline CDR1 is MRHNA and CDR2 is SNTAGT. This CDR3 reads CASSDRGGRAAFIDNEQFF. The CDR3 DNA sequence: TGTGCCAGCAGTGATCGGGGCGGGAGGGCCGCTTTCATTGACAATGAGCAGTTCTTC.

This clone was recorded only once. This chain links TRBV6-7 with TRBJ1-5; D not resolved. TRBV6-7 counts as an open reading frame of uncertain function. This CDR3 has 12 amino acids. Trimming left V 10 bases short and J 6 bases short, with 13 bases between. The CDR3 protein is CAILRHGQPQHF. The CDR3 nucleotides are TGTGCCATCCTCAGGCATGGTCAGCCCCAGCATTTT.

This sequence joins TRBV11-2 and TRBJ2-7; D is perhaps TRBD2 (6 bases). The CDR3 runs 14 residues. Trimming removed 4 bases from V and 6 bases from J, with 16 bases in between. Germline CDR1 is SGHAT and CDR2 is FQNNGV. The CDR3 region has the DNA TGTGCCAGCAGCTCCGGGGACTGGTCGGGCGAGCAGTACGTC. Translation gives CASSSGDWSGEQYV.

The gene calls are TRBV14 and TRBJ2-1; possibly TRBD2 for D (5 bases). Looked up from germline, CDR1 is SGHDN and CDR2 is FVKESK. The V end was cut by 0 bases, the J end by 9 bases, with 9 bases between. CDR3 size: 13 residues. The CDR3, as DNA: TGTGCCAGCAGCCAAGACCTCGAGGGTGAGCAGTTCTTC. This gives the protein CASSQDLEGEQFF.

This chain uses TRBV4-3 with TRBJ1-1; possible D gene TRBD1, 6 bases. Germline V gives CDR1 LGHNA, CDR2 YSLEER. The ends were cut back, 0 bases at V and 1 base at J, with 9 bases in the middle. CDR3 size: 15 residues. The CDR3 loop reads CASSQDPGQNTEAFF. The CDR3 DNA is TGCGCCAGCAGCCAAGATCCGGGACAGAACACTGAAGCTTTCTTT.